The 30 T cell receptor beta chains presented below share a single source sample, sequenced in a study of cytomegalovirus exposure and HLA in healthy donors. Use of 60 Vbeta and 13 Jbeta primers characterized the PCR. The assay was immunoSEQ multiplex PCR, and TCRdb's table has in-frame clones only and misses some. In the table there are 110,000 or so clones, approximately 69% of which are singletons. The sequenced sample consisted of PBMCs. The receptor set was obtained from a man under 40 in good health and CMV-seronegative.

The rearrangement uses TRBV5-1 and TRBJ1-2, with 7 bases that match TRBD1. Per the germline V gene, CDR1 is SGHRS and CDR2 is YFSETQ. The CDR3 consists of 14 residues. J lost 7 bases, V lost 4 bases, and 10 bases had no gene match. CDR3 DNA: TGCGCCAGCAGCCTTGAGAGGGGGCTCAGTGGCTACACCTTC. Translating it yields CASSLERGLSGYTF.

This clone showed up just a few times. The chain couples TRBV4-1 to TRBJ1-5, with 8 bases lining up with TRBD1. This CDR3 has 17 amino acids. CDR1 and CDR2 (germline): MGHRA, YSYEKL. J was trimmed by 7 bases and V by 4 bases; bases with no gene match: 15. In DNA form, the CDR3 reads TGCGCCAGCAGCCGAAAACTGGACAGGGTAGAAGGGCAGCCCCAGCATTTT. Its translation: CASSRKLDRVEGQPQHF.

V and J are TRBV6-5 and TRBJ2-7; D might be TRBD1 (6 bases). Germline loops: CDR1 MNHEY, CDR2 SVGAGI. The CDR3 contains 12 residues. Trimming pared 7 bases from V and 3 bases from J, leaving 10 bases between. The CDR3 nucleotides are TGTGCCAGCATGGGACAAGGCTACGAGCAGTACTTC. Protein product: CASMGQGYEQYF.

The chain is built from TRBV7-8 and TRBJ2-5, with TRBD1 as a possible D gene (5 bases). CDR1 SGHVS and CDR2 FQNEAQ come from the germline V gene. Trimming cost V 1 base and J 2 bases, with 8 bases left between them. The CDR3 has 14 residues. CDR3 DNA: TGTGCCAGCAGCTTAGGGACACAACAAGAGACCCAGTACTTC. Translation gives CASSLGTQQETQYF. The full variable domain, its missing parts supplied by reference TRBV7-8 and TRBJ2-5, is GAGVSQSPRYKVAKRGQDVALRCDPISGHVSLFWYQQALGQGPEFLTYFQNEAQLDKSGLPSDRFFAERPEGSVSTLKIQRTQQEDSAVYLCASSLGTQQETQYFGPGTRLLVL.

The gene calls are TRBV5-6 and TRBJ2-3; D not resolved. Germline V gives CDR1 SGHDT, CDR2 YYEEEE. CDR3 length equals 14 residues. V was cut by 4 bases and J by 0 bases, with 9 bases left in between. The CDR3 sequence is CASSTVASTDTQYF. The CDR3 nucleotides are TGTGCCAGCAGCACGGTAGCCAGCACAGATACGCAGTATTTT. Variable domain in full (rest from reference TRBV5-6 and TRBJ2-3): DAGVTQSPTHLIKTRGQQVTLRCSPKSGHDTVSWYQQALGQGPQFIFQYYEEEERQRGNFPDRFSGHQFPNYSSELNVNALLLGDSALYLCASSTVASTDTQYFGPGTRLTVL.

The chain is built from TRBV7-2 and TRBJ2-5; D uncertain. With the DNA end fitting TRBJ2-7 better, the J assignment may be wrong. The CDR3 totals 12 residues. Germline lookup yields CDR1 SGHTA and CDR2 FQGNSA. The CDR3: CASSLVPYEQYF. The CDR3 DNA sequence: TGTGCCAGCAGCTTAGTGCCCTACGAGCAGTACTTC.

The chain joins TRBV2 to TRBJ1-1, with unresolved D. From germline, CDR1 is SNHLY and CDR2 FYNNEI. V was trimmed by 4 bases and J by 1 base, leaving 10 bases between them. The CDR3 totals 14 residues. As DNA, the CDR3 is TGTGCCAGCAGTGCCGTGAGTCGGAACACTGAAGCTTTCTTT. It yields the protein CASSAVSRNTEAFF.

The rearrangement uses TRBV11-2 and TRBJ1-1, with D perhaps matching TRBD1 (5 bases). Germline V gene sequence: CDR1 SGHAT, CDR2 FQNNGV. Trimming shortened V by 5 bases and J by 3 bases, and 10 bases separated the two germline ends. CDR3 size: 13 residues. The DNA for the CDR3 is TGTGCCAGCAGCATCAGGGTGGACACTGAAGCTTTCTTT. It encodes CASSIRVDTEAFF.

The V gene is TRBV25-1, the J gene TRBJ1-1; 7 bases map to TRBD1. The CDR3 runs to 13 residues. V gave up 4 bases and J gave up 4 bases; unmatched junction bases: 3. Germline loops: CDR1 MGHDK, CDR2 SYGVNS. CDR3 DNA: TGTGCCAGCAGTGGGGACAGACCCACTGAAGCTTTCTTT. Encoded protein: CASSGDRPTEAFF.

This rearrangement joins TRBV7-3 to TRBJ2-2; possible D gene TRBD2, 6 bases. The CDR3 consists of 16 residues. Germline V gene lookup returns CDR1 SGHTA and CDR2 FQGTGA. The V end lost 0 bases, the J end lost 3 bases, and 11 bases lay between the germline ends. CDR3 in amino acids: CASSLTAGPYTGELFF. The CDR3 region has the DNA TGTGCCAGCAGCTTAACGGCGGGACCCTACACCGGGGAGCTGTTTTTT.

This clone was found a few times. The chain is built from TRBV9 and TRBJ1-3; 10 positions match TRBD1. The trim removed 0 bases at V and 5 bases at J, leaving 2 bases unmatched. Germline V CDR1 and CDR2: SGDLS, YYNGEE. The CDR3 consists of 15 residues. CDR3 in amino acids: CASSVDDRGRNTIYF. In DNA, the CDR3 is TGTGCCAGCAGCGTAGACGACAGGGGGCGAAACACCATATATTTT.

The gene calls are TRBV30 and TRBJ1-5; D possibly corresponds to TRBD1 (6 bases). The CDR3 spans 15 residues. V lost 1 base to trimming and J lost 7 bases, with 17 bases between them. Germline values: CDR1 GTSNPN, CDR2 SVGIG (reference sequence). The CDR3 bases are TGTGCCTGGAGTGACCAAACAGGGTCGGAACAGCCCCAGCATTTT. This gives the protein CAWSDQTGSEQPQHF.

The rearrangement uses TRBV6-5 and TRBJ2-3; 7 nucleotides line up with TRBD2. The V gene end was trimmed by 2 bases and the J gene end by 1 base; junction bases not matched to a gene: 3. The CDR3 runs to 15 residues. The V gene's germline CDR1 is MNHEY and CDR2 SVGAGI. CDR3 nucleotide sequence: TGTGCCAGCAGTTACGAGCGGGGCGGCACAGATACGCAGTATTTT. Translating it yields CASSYERGGTDTQYF.

The V gene is TRBV4-2, the J gene TRBJ2-1; 7 bases agree with TRBD2. The CDR3 spans 16 residues. CDR1 is LGHNA, CDR2 YNFKEQ, per germline. With 5 bases clipped from V and 4 bases from J, the junction kept 11 bases outside the gene matches. CDR3 in amino acids: CASSLTTSGRYNEQFF. The CDR3 DNA is TGTGCCAGCAGCTTAACTACATCCGGGAGGTACAATGAGCAGTTCTTC.

The rearrangement links TRBV18 to TRBJ2-5; maybe TRBD1 (6 bases). This CDR3 is 13 amino acids long. The germline CDR1 and CDR2 sequences are KGHSH and LQKENI. V gave up 2 bases and J gave up 5 bases, with 9 bases separating them. The CDR3 here is CASSPNREETQYF. Here the CDR3 DNA reads TGTGCCAGCTCACCAAACAGGGAGGAGACCCAGTACTTC.

The rearrangement joins TRBV4-1 to TRBJ2-3; 10 nucleotides line up with TRBD2. CDR3 length: 17 residues. V was clipped by 1 base and J by 0 bases; unmatched bases: 4. Germline CDR1 MGHRA, CDR2 YSYEKL. The CDR3 spells CASSQGELAGSTDTQYF. The CDR3 DNA is TGCGCCAGCAGCCAAGGAGAACTAGCGGGAAGCACAGATACGCAGTATTTT.

The genes are TRBV29-1 and TRBJ1-1, with D possibly TRBD1 on 5 matching bases. V was cut by 6 bases and J by 5 bases, with 16 bases left in between. The CDR3 is 13 residues long. CDR1 is SQVTM, CDR2 ANQGSEA, per germline. In nucleotides, the CDR3 is TGCAGCGTGGGCCGGGGGACCGGGACTGAAGCTTTCTTT. Translation: CSVGRGTGTEAFF.

The chain is built from TRBV19 and TRBJ2-5; 7 bases line up with TRBD2. The ends lost 5 bases at V and 11 bases at J; junction bases unmatched: 14. In germline, CDR1 is LNHDA, CDR2 SQIVND (reference sequence). This CDR3 is 14 amino acids long. The CDR3 sequence: CASSWRGTPGEQYF. The DNA for the CDR3 is TGTGCCAGTAGTTGGCGGGGGACCCCCGGAGAGCAGTACTTC.

Concerning this clone itself: Other DNA sequences within the sample encode an identical CDR3. The V gene is TRBV11-2, the J gene TRBJ2-7; tentative D call: TRBD1 (6 bases). Germline CDR1 and CDR2: SGHAT and FQNNGV. V dropped 5 bases and J dropped 4 bases, with 9 bases sitting between them. The CDR3 extends over 12 amino acids. Here the CDR3 DNA reads TGTGCCAGCAGCCCCAGGGGATACGAGCAGTACTTC. This translates into CASSPRGYEQYF.

The chain employs TRBV7-9 and TRBJ2-2; D perhaps matches TRBD1 (5 bases). The CDR3 length is 14 residues. Trimming removed 4 bases from V and 6 bases from J, with 12 bases in between. Germline V lookup: CDR1 SEHNR, CDR2 FQNEAQ (reference sequence). The CDR3 spells CASSSPTVSGELFF. The CDR3 DNA reads as TGTGCCAGCAGCTCCCCGACAGTTTCCGGGGAGCTGTTTTTT.

This clone was seen a few times. This chain uses TRBV18 with TRBJ1-2, with 8 bases aligning to TRBD1. This CDR3 has 14 amino acids. Germline assignment: CDR1 KGHSH and CDR2 LQKENI. Trimming cost V 3 bases and J 3 bases; bases outside gene matches: 3. In DNA, the CDR3 is TGTGCCAGCTCACCGGTACAGGGGGACTATGGCTACACCTTC. The encoded protein is CASSPVQGDYGYTF. The full variable domain, rest sourced from reference TRBV18 and TRBJ1-2, is NAGVMQNPRHLVRRRGQEARLRCSPMKGHSHVYWYRQLPEEGLKFMVYLQKENIIDESGMPKERFSAEFPKEGPSILRIQQVVRGDSAAYFCASSPVQGDYGYTFGSGTRLTVV.

V and J are TRBV5-1 and TRBJ2-1; no clear D gene. In germline, CDR1 is SGHRS, CDR2 YFSETQ. V lost 0 bases and J 0 bases, leaving 10 bases between the germline ends. CDR3 length: 16 residues. The CDR3 loop reads CASSLGTRGSYNEQFF. The CDR3 DNA reads TGCGCCAGCAGCTTGGGCACCCGAGGCTCCTACAATGAGCAGTTCTTC.

The rearrangement joins TRBV7-2 to TRBJ2-1; 11 bases are shared with TRBD2. V gave up 2 bases and J gave up 9 bases; unmatched junction bases: 6. Germline CDR1 is SGHTA and CDR2 is FQGNSA. This CDR3 has 15 amino acids. The CDR3 DNA sequence: TGTGCCAGCAGCTTAATGACTAGCGGGACGGGTGAGCAGTTCTTC. Translation: CASSLMTSGTGEQFF.

The V and J genes are TRBV6-6 and TRBJ2-4; 7 bases fit TRBD2. There are 14 residues in the CDR3. Germline assignment: CDR1 MNHNY and CDR2 SVGAGI (reference sequence). V was clipped by 2 bases and J by 8 bases; unmatched bases: 6. CDR3 protein: CASSYGGRIYIQYF. The CDR3 nucleotides are TGTGCCAGCAGTTACGGCGGGAGAATATACATTCAGTACTTC.

This chain links TRBV5-1 with TRBJ2-5; D not resolved. The CDR3 consists of 14 residues. CDR1 is SGHRS, CDR2 YFSETQ, per germline. Trimming pared 0 bases from V and 1 base from J, leaving 7 bases between. This chain's CDR3 is CASSLEVVQETQYF. DNA of the CDR3: TGCGCCAGCAGCTTGGAAGTAGTCCAAGAGACCCAGTACTTC.

This chain connects TRBV19 to TRBJ2-1, with 9 bases lining up with TRBD2. The trim removed 4 bases at V and 2 bases at J, leaving 6 bases unmatched. This CDR3 region has 16 residues. CDR1 is LNHDA, CDR2 SQIVND, per germline (reference sequence). The CDR3 DNA reads TGTGCCAGTAGTACCGCAAGACTAGCGGCCTACAATGAGCAGTTCTTC. Protein product: CASSTARLAAYNEQFF. Based on the CDR3 plus reference TRBV19 and TRBJ2-1, the full variable domain is DGGITQSPKYLFRKEGQNVTLSCEQNLNHDAMYWYRQDPGQGLRLIYYSQIVNDFQKGDIAEGYSVSREKKESFPLTVTSAQKNPTAFYLCASSTARLAAYNEQFFGPGTRLTVL.

The chain joins TRBV7-2 to TRBJ2-4; 16 bases agree with TRBD2. The V gene end was trimmed by 0 bases and the J gene end by 9 bases; junction bases not matched to a gene: 2. Germline CDR1 SGHTA, CDR2 FQGNSA. The CDR3 runs to 16 residues. DNA of the CDR3: TGTGCCAGCAGCTTAGCGGGACTAGCGGGAGGGGGCATTCAGTACTTC. Its protein product is CASSLAGLAGGGIQYF.

V and J are TRBV27 and TRBJ1-5; D is unresolved. Trimming left V 4 bases short and J 2 bases short, with 9 bases between. CDR1 and CDR2 (germline): MNHEY, SMNVEV (reference sequence). This CDR3 spans 14 amino acids. The CDR3 loop reads CASSSGLGNQPQHF. The CDR3, as DNA: TGTGCCAGCAGTTCCGGACTGGGCAATCAGCCCCAGCATTTT.

The chain carries TRBV27 and TRBJ1-6; D might be TRBD1 (6 bases). In germline, CDR1 is MNHEY, CDR2 SMNVEV (reference sequence). The V and J ends lost 6 bases and 2 bases respectively, with 11 bases between them. This CDR3 is built from 15 residues. The CDR3: CASSARGTYNSPLHF. The CDR3 DNA reads as TGTGCCAGCAGCGCCAGGGGAACCTATAATTCACCCCTCCACTTT.

This clone was observed a handful of times. V is TRBV10-3 and J is TRBJ2-1, with unresolved D. Looked up from germline, CDR1 is ENHRY and CDR2 is SYGVKD. There are 13 residues in the CDR3. V was pared by 1 base and J by 7 bases, with 8 bases between. In nucleotides, the CDR3 is TGTGCCATCAGTGAGTTAGGAGAGAATGAGCAGTTCTTC. This codes for CAISELGENEQFF.